This TCR beta chain came from a study of blood T cell repertoires in COVID-19. Across the study: Acute and convalescent COVID-19 samples came from the United States, Italy and Spain. PBMCs, B-cell-depleted T cells, or T cells were the source of the cDNA or gDNA that made up the material.

The CDR3 sequence is 14 residues long. Germline loops: CDR1 MGHRA, CDR2 YSYEKL. V lost 2 bases, J lost 1 base, and 8 bases lay in between. Produced via immunoSEQ multiplex PCR; TCRdb's table is partial and in-frame only. The data hold about 140,000 clones, with roughly 89% observed a single time. Material: peripheral blood. This chain joins TRBV4-1 and TRBJ1-1; possible D gene TRBD1, 6 bases. The origin of this receptor is a woman between 40 and 55 years old with acute or convalescent COVID-19. CDR3 bases: TGCGCCAGCAGCCAACCGGACAGGAACACTGAAGCTTTCTTT. Protein: CASSQPDRNTEAFF.